The 5 T cell receptor beta chains reported below all come from one sample, sequenced in a study of STAT5B mutations in CD4+ large granular lymphocyte leukemia. Here immunoSEQ multiplex PCR was the method, and the copy in TCRdb shows in-frame clones only, minus some. The table records roughly 30,000 clones, just under 85% of them present only once. Sequencing was done on a sample of CD4+ T cells from blood buffy coats. The receptors were gathered from a human donor in good health.

Here the CDR3 reads CASSPGTGTAEAFF. DNA for the CDR3: TGTGCCAGCTCACCAGGGACAGGGACGGCTGAAGCTTTCTTT. V gene TRBV18 combines with J gene TRBJ1-1, with 9 bases identical to TRBD1. The CDR3 spans 14 residues. Per germline, CDR1 KGHSH and CDR2 LQKENI. The trim removed 2 bases at V and 6 bases at J, leaving 4 bases unmatched.

The gene calls are TRBV2 and TRBJ1-4; D call uncertain. Germline V gene sequence: CDR1 SNHLY, CDR2 FYNNEI. The CDR3 sequence is 14 residues long. The V end lost 7 bases, the J end lost 0 bases, and 9 bases lay between the germline ends. CDR3 protein: CASKDRTTNEKLFF. The CDR3 nucleotides read TGTGCCAGCAAGGACCGCACAACTAATGAAAAACTGTTTTTT.

This chain uses TRBV11-2 with TRBJ2-3; no definite D call. The CDR3 runs 15 residues. Trimming took 5 bases from V and 4 from J, leaving 16 bases between them. The V gene's germline CDR1 is SGHAT and CDR2 FQNNGV. CDR3: CASSPDPSRSDTQYF. CDR3 nucleotide sequence: TGTGCCAGCAGCCCGGACCCCTCACGATCAGATACGCAGTATTTT.

This clone was counted once. The chain combines TRBV7-9 with TRBJ1-2; 7 nucleotides line up with TRBD1. The CDR3 covers 12 residues. Germline V gives CDR1 SEHNR, CDR2 FQNEAQ (reference sequence). V gave up 5 bases and J gave up 4 bases; unmatched junction bases: 1. CDR3 sequence: CASSGQAYGYTF. The CDR3 bases are TGTGCCAGCAGCGGACAGGCCTATGGCTACACCTTC.

The chain uses TRBV2 and TRBJ2-6; 7 nucleotides match TRBD1. The CDR3 contains 16 residues. Germline-derived CDR1 and CDR2 are SNHLY and FYNNEI. The V segment lost 8 bases and the J segment 4 bases; nucleotides outside the gene matches: 11. Here the CDR3 DNA reads TGTGCCAGCGCCGGACAGGCCCGGGCCGGGGCCAACGTCCTGACTTTC. Translation: CASAGQARAGANVLTF.